Listed below are T cell receptor beta chains from one sample, sequenced in a study of molecular identifiers for immune sequencing clone quantification. One entry per CDR3 protein, called by TCRdb with MiXCR from the PCR reads. The data show about 640,000 distinct CDR3 sequences, around 20% seen once. The sample comprised naive CD8+ T cells from blood, with Jurkat cell RNA spiked in. The receptors stem from a human donor in good health. Some libraries in this study had Jurkat cell RNA spiked in. Each CDR3 is given with its conserved first and last residue.

cdr3_length j_call v_call cdr3_aa
15 TRBJ2-2 TRBV6-5 CASSYEGTNTGELFF
16 TRBJ2-5 TRBV12-3/TRBV12-4 CASSALFPTGQETQYF
18 TRBJ2-1 TRBV27 CASSFSGTSYGVNNEQFF
15 TRBJ2-1 TRBV20-1 CSARDIGFSYNEQFF
13 TRBJ2-7 TRBV7-2 CASSMGGNYEQYF
16 TRBJ1-4 TRBV2 CASTRDRAATNEKLFF
13 TRBJ2-5 TRBV19 CASRSGPQETQYF
15 TRBJ2-1 TRBV5-5 CASSLSRAPYNEQFF
13 TRBJ2-5 TRBV6-2/TRBV6-3 CASTPRGEETRYF
17 TRBJ2-1 TRBV20-1 CSAPRTDFGSSYNEQFF
15 TRBJ2-3 TRBV27 CASSPKVSSTDTQYF
13 TRBJ2-1 TRBV20-1 CSARQGNYNEQFF
18 TRBJ1-3 TRBV4-1 CASSQDGGAPPGGNTIYF
16 TRBJ2-1 TRBV3-1 CASSHRLAGGWFEQFF
13 TRBJ1-6 TRBV19 CASSTGHNSPLHF
15 TRBJ1-2 TRBV5-1 CASSLGQAPNYGYTF
15 TRBJ2-1 TRBV5-4 CASSLFQGVLNEQFF
18 TRBJ2-3 TRBV6-2/TRBV6-3 CASSYELAGEGETDTQYF
16 TRBJ2-3 TRBV6-5 CASSYSASEGTDTQYF
13 TRBJ2-3 TRBV27 CASSLSLGDTQYF
14 TRBJ2-5 TRBV12-3/TRBV12-4 CASSLRQGQETQYF
14 TRBJ2-7 TRBV7-6 CASSPLAGEDEQYF